The 28 T cell receptor beta chains below come from one sample, sequenced in a study of tumor and adjacent non-tumor tissue in lung cancer. TCRbeta libraries were built with three rounds of nested PCR, modified from ARM-PCR. TCRdb reprocessed the multiplex PCR reads with MiXCR, giving one entry per CDR3 protein. This sample carries roughly 75,000 distinct CDR3 sequences, approximately 80% of them seen once, and the ten largest clones take 40% to 65%. No cell sorting was done before RNA was extracted from the tissue. This non-tumor lung sample came from over 3 cm beyond the tumor edge. The specimen was distant non-tumor lung tissue. The receptors originated from a man between 60 and 75 years old with non-small cell lung cancer.

About this clonotype: The junction shows a germline mismatch at one end, possibly a read error. The chain has TRBV5-6 and TRBJ1-1, with D possibly matching TRBD1 (6 bases). The CDR3 runs to 20 residues. CDR1 is SGHDT and CDR2 is YYEEEE in the germline V gene. CDR3 sequence: CASSLAYRDKGPWLNAEAFF. In DNA, the CDR3 is TGTGCCAGCAGCTTGGCGTACCGGGACAAGGGTCCATGGTTGAACGCTGAAGCTTTCTTT.

This clonotype turned up a few times. The chain carries TRBV5-5 and TRBJ1-5; D remains unclear. Germline V gene sequence: CDR1 SGHKS, CDR2 YYEKEE (reference sequence). V lost 4 bases to trimming and J lost 4 bases, with 15 bases between them. The CDR3 length is 15 residues. The CDR3 DNA reads as TGTGCCAGCAGCGTTAACCCGGACTGGAATCAGCCCCAGCATTTT. Its translation is CASSVNPDWNQPQHF.

This clonotype has a single count. The CDR3 sequence is CASCFVARVADEQFF. CDR3 sequence (DNA): TGTGCCAGCTGCTTTGTGGCGAGAGTTGCTGATGAGCAGTTCTTC. This chain links TRBV12-1 with TRBJ2-1. TRBV12-1 is deemed a pseudogene. This CDR3 region has 15 residues.

V and J are TRBV29-1 and TRBJ1-1; D possibly corresponds to TRBD1 (5 bases). The CDR3 covers 13 residues. Between the trimmed V and J ends, which lost 7 bases and 6 bases, there was a span of 18 bases. CDR1 and CDR2 from the germline V gene are SQVTM and ANQGSEA. CDR3 nucleotides: TGCAGCGCTGTTGTAGGGGTAAGCTCTGAAGCTTTCTTT. This encodes CSAVVGVSSEAFF. Variable domain in full (rest from reference TRBV29-1 and TRBJ1-1): SAVISQKPSRDICQRGTSLTIQCQVDSQVTMMFWYRQQPGQSLTLIATANQGSEATYESGFVIDKFPISRPNLTFSTLTVSNMSPEDSSIYLCSAVVGVSSEAFFGQGTRLTVV.

The chain is built from TRBV20-1 and TRBJ2-4; TRBD2 aligns across 9 bases. The CDR3 runs to 15 residues. Germline CDR1 reads DFQATT; CDR2 reads SNEGSKA (reference sequence). Trimming at V came to 5 bases and at J to 4 bases, leaving 9 bases not matched to a gene. CDR3 bases: TGCAGTGCTCCTAGTAGCGGGGGAGCTAAAAACATTCAGTACTTC. Its protein product is CSAPSSGGAKNIQYF.

On this clonotype: Relative to the germline gene, one junction end is altered; a read error may explain this. The chain combines TRBV11-1 with TRBJ2-4, with 14 bases identical to TRBD2. There are 16 residues in the CDR3. Germline CDR1 is SGHAT and CDR2 is FQDESV (reference sequence). The CDR3 DNA reads TGTGCCAGCAGCCAGACTAGCGGGAGGGCTAAAAAGATTCAGTACTTC. It is translated as CASSQTSGRAKKIQYF.

As concerns this clonotype: A much larger clone differs by one base, so this may be a read error. J is TRBJ2-6 and V is TRBV6-2 or TRBV6-3; perhaps TRBD1 as D (5 bases). Germline V gene lookup returns CDR1 MNHEY and CDR2 SVGEGT. CDR3 size: 14 residues. For the CDR3, the DNA is TGTGCCAGCAGTTACTCCTCTGGGGCCAACCTCCTGACTTTC. The encoded protein is CASSYSSGANLLTF.

For this clonotype: Since no conserved phenylalanine or tryptophan closes the CDR3, a read error is the likely cause. This chain connects TRBV11-3 to TRBJ1-6; D not certain. This CDR3 spans 12 amino acids. The germline V gene encodes CDR1 SGHNT and CDR2 YENEEA. CDR3 sequence (DNA): TGTGACATCAGCGACGGTTATCCACCCCTCCACCTT. Translating it yields CDISDGYPPLHL.

V gene TRBV4-3 combines with J gene TRBJ2-7; the match to TRBD1 covers 8 bases. Trimming took 10 bases from V and 9 from J; bases not matched to a gene: 17. This CDR3 spans 14 amino acids. Germline-derived CDR1 and CDR2 are LGHNA and YSLEER. As DNA, the CDR3 is TGCGCCATCAACCAAGACAGGGGTTTATTTGTGCAGTACTTC. It translates to CAINQDRGLFVQYF.

Notes on this clonotype: The conserved closing phenylalanine or tryptophan is absent in this CDR3, likely reflecting a read error. The V and J genes are TRBV11-2 and TRBJ1-1, with D hard to call. CDR1 is SGHAT and CDR2 is FQNNGV in the germline V gene. The CDR3 is 14 residues long. The CDR3 region has the DNA TGTGCAAGCAGCTTAGTCGGGAGGGATACTGAAGCTTTCATT. The encoded protein is CASSLVGRDTEAFI.

J is TRBJ2-3 and V is TRBV29-1, with 7 positions matching TRBD2. CDR1 SQVTM and CDR2 ANQGSEA come from the germline V gene. CDR3 size: 13 residues. V shed 7 bases, J shed 6 bases, and the junction held 10 bases outside the gene matches. CDR3 amino acids: CSAEPSGQDTQYF. The CDR3 DNA sequence: TGCAGCGCCGAACCTAGCGGTCAGGATACGCAGTATTTT.

As concerns this clonotype: Possible read error: a much larger clone is one base away. This chain joins TRBV5-1 and TRBJ2-5; D may match TRBD1 or TRBD2 (5 bases each). This CDR3 has 16 residues. Germline V lookup: CDR1 SGHRS, CDR2 YFSETQ. Deletions cut 0 bases from V and 3 bases from J, with 15 bases between. In DNA, the CDR3 is TGCGCCAGCAGCTTGGGTCCCGCAGGGACCGAAGAGACCCAGTACTTC. Translation: CASSLGPAGTEETQYF.

This sequence joins TRBV4-1 and TRBJ2-2; 8 bases fit TRBD1. V lost 3 bases and J lost 4; bases outside the gene matches: 10. The CDR3 contains 17 residues. The V gene's germline CDR1 is MGHRA and CDR2 YSYEKL. In nucleotides, the CDR3 is TGCGCCAGCAGCCAGGATTGGACAGGGACTCGCACCGGGGAGCTGTTTTTT. Its protein is CASSQDWTGTRTGELFF.

Notes on this clonotype: An end of the junction differs from the germline gene, which may be a read error. This chain uses TRBV6-5 with TRBJ2-1, with D perhaps matching TRBD1 (5 bases). The CDR3 has 17 amino acids. Germline CDR1 reads MNHEY; CDR2 reads SVGAGI. As DNA, the CDR3 is TGTGCCTGCAGTTACACGTACAGGCCGTGCTCCTACAATGAGCAGTTCTTC. Its protein product is CACSYTYRPCSYNEQFF.

About this clonotype: One end of the junction is discordant with germline, which a read error may explain. The CDR3 DNA reads as TGCAGTGCCAGAGATGGGGTACAGGTTGGCAATCAGCCCCAGCATTTT. Amino acids: CSARDGVQVGNQPQHF. The chain combines TRBV20-1 with TRBJ1-5; a weak D match, TRBD1 (5 bases). Germline lookup yields CDR1 DFQATT and CDR2 SNEGSKA (reference sequence). This CDR3 spans 16 amino acids.

Points on this clonotype: A much larger clone is a single base away; this may be a read error. This chain joins TRBV29-1 and TRBJ1-2; D is undetermined. Germline V CDR1 and CDR2: SQVTM, ANQGSEA. CDR3 length: 16 residues. Trimming took 4 bases from V and 4 from J, leaving 22 bases between them. The CDR3 region is CSVAGFGLREGYGYTF. CDR3 in DNA: TGCAGCGTTGCCGGGTTTGGTTTGAGGGAAGGCTATGGCTACACCTTC.

Note on this clonotype: Likely a read error: the CDR3 ends without its conserved phenylalanine or tryptophan. This chain uses TRBV11-3 with TRBJ2-5; the D is unclear. Germline CDR1 reads SGHNT; CDR2 reads YENEEA. V lost 3 bases, J lost 5 bases, and 10 bases lay in between. The CDR3 is 13 amino acids. The CDR3 DNA sequence: TGTGCCAGCAGCTTTACCGAGGACGAGACCCAGTACTAC. This encodes CASSFTEDETQYY.

CDR3 nucleotide sequence: TGTGCCAGCCGGGGACAGATCGACGAGCAGTACTTC. It yields the protein CASRGQIDEQYF. This chain connects TRBV4-2 to TRBJ2-7, with 7 bases matching TRBD1. This CDR3 is built from 12 residues. Trimming at V came to 8 bases and at J to 5 bases, leaving 6 bases not matched to a gene. Germline assignment: CDR1 LGHNA and CDR2 YNFKEQ.

As concerns this clonotype: Because the CDR3 is missing its conserved closing phenylalanine or tryptophan, this is likely a read error. It is unclear where the CDR3 begins or ends on the DNA, so no DNA is shown, and the CDR3 is as TCRdb lists it. The gene calls are TRBV6-5 and TRBJ2-1; the D call TRBD2 from the table was never checked on the DNA. Germline V gene sequence: CDR1 MNHEY, CDR2 SVGAGI. Counting both end residues, the CDR3 totals 17 amino acids. Here the CDR3 reads CASSYGGSSGRYNEPFL.

On this clonotype itself: One end of the junction does not line up with germline, which may come from a read error. The V call is TRBV6-1, the J call TRBJ1-1; D might be TRBD1 (6 bases). This CDR3 contains 15 residues. Germline V gene data show CDR1 as MNHNS and CDR2 as SASEGT. The CDR3, as DNA: TGTGCCAACAGTGAAGTCGGGGGGGCGGACACTGAAACTTTCTTT. As protein: CANSEVGGADTETFF.

The chain has TRBV18 and TRBJ2-5, with no clear D. The CDR3 contains 16 residues. V was pared by 0 bases and J by 9 bases, with 20 bases between. The germline V gene has CDR1 KGHSH and CDR2 LQKENI. CDR3 residues: CASSPPGSARRTAQYF. The DNA for the CDR3 is TGTGCCAGCTCACCACCGGGGTCAGCACGGCGGACGGCCCAGTACTTC.

Remarks on this clonotype: Its ends do not fully match the called genes, so a read error is possible. This chain joins TRBV11-2 and TRBJ1-1; TRBD1 is a possible D gene (5 bases). Germline loops: CDR1 SGHAT, CDR2 FQNNGV. The CDR3 loop spans 14 amino acids. Here the CDR3 reads CSSSLGGTRTEAFF. The CDR3 DNA sequence: TGTTCCAGCAGCTTAGGAGGGACTCGAACTGAGGCTTTCTTT.

On this clonotype itself: This clone may be a read error of a much larger clone one base away. J is TRBJ2-3 and V is TRBV2; D call uncertain. The CDR3 sequence is 17 residues long. CDR1 and CDR2 from the germline V gene are SNHLY and FYNNEI. With 2 bases removed from V and 1 base from J, the gap between germline ends came to 16 bases. CDR3 residues: CASSEIEQTRGTDTQYF. The CDR3 DNA follows: TGTGCCAGCAGTGAAATCGAACAGACCCGGGGCACAGATACGCAGTATTTT. The whole variable domain, filled in from reference TRBV2 and TRBJ2-3, reads EPEVTQTPSHQVTQMGQEVILRCVPISNHLYFYWYRQILGQKVEFLVSFYNNEISEKSEIFDDQFSVERPDGSNFTLKIRSTKLEDSAMYFCASSEIEQTRGTDTQYFGPGTRLTVL.

J is TRBJ2-5 and V is TRBV11-2, with D hard to call. The germline CDR1 and CDR2 sequences are SGHAT and FQNNGV. The CDR3 runs 13 residues. V dropped 10 bases and J dropped 3 bases, with 15 bases sitting between them. The CDR3 region is CANSSTEEETQYF. CDR3 DNA sequence: TGTGCCAATAGCTCTACTGAGGAAGAGACCCAGTACTTC.

V is TRBV24-1 and J is TRBJ2-2; 7 bases are a match to TRBD1. Trimming took 10 bases from V and 4 from J; bases not matched to a gene: 8. Germline assignment: CDR1 KGHDR and CDR2 SFDVKD. The CDR3 is made up of 14 amino acids. The CDR3 DNA reads as TGTGCCACAAGATTACAGGGGACCACCGGGGAGCTGTTTTTT. This translates into CATRLQGTTGELFF.

Concerning this clonotype itself: The junction departs from germline at one end; a sequencing error may be responsible. CDR3 residues: CNAIRIAGGSTYTQYF. The CDR3 DNA follows: TGCAACGCCATAAGAATAGCGGGAGGGAGCACATATACGCAGTATTTT. The rearrangement uses TRBV29-1 and TRBJ2-3, with 11 nucleotides matching TRBD2. The CDR3 is 16 amino acids. Looked up from germline, CDR1 is SQVTM and CDR2 is ANQGSEA.

Concerning this clonotype: The CDR3 does not end in the conserved phenylalanine or tryptophan, so this is likely a read error. The DNA is omitted, as the CDR3 cannot be located on it reliably, and the CDR3 follows TCRdb's listing. V is TRBV11-2 and J is TRBJ2-7. Germline V gives CDR1 SGHAT, CDR2 FQNNGV. A total of 14 residues make up the CDR3, ends included. The CDR3 spells CANSVLHSSYEHYL.

CDR3 sequence: CTSRPGTGGTDTQYF. CDR3 DNA: TGCACTAGCAGGCCCGGGACAGGAGGGACAGATACGCAGTATTTT. The chain joins TRBV4-1 to TRBJ2-3, with 8 bases identical to TRBD1. Germline CDR1 MGHRA, CDR2 YSYEKL. The CDR3 length is 15 residues.